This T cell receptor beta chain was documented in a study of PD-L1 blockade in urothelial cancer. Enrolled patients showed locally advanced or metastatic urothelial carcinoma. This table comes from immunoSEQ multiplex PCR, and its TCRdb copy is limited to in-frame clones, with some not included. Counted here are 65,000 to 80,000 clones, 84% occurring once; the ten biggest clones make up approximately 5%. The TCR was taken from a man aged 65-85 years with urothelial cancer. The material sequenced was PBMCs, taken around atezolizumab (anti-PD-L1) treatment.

CDR3 nucleotides: TGTGCCAGCAGCTTAGCCACCGGGACTAGCGGGACCAGCTCTGGGGCCAACGTCCTGACTTTC. Its translation: CASSLATGTSGTSSGANVLTF. The chain combines TRBV7-2 with TRBJ2-6; 13 nucleotides align to TRBD2. Germline-derived CDR1 and CDR2 are SGHTA and FQGNSA. V shed 0 bases, J shed 0 bases, and the junction held 8 bases outside the gene matches. The CDR3 runs 21 residues.